The clone carrying this TCR beta chain was detected a few times. The antigen is undetermined. Per germline, CDR1 MNHNY and CDR2 SVGAGI (reference sequence). Trimming removed 6 bases from V and 0 bases from J, with 9 bases in between. The CDR3 has 13 amino acids. The data were obtained in a study of cytomegalovirus exposure and HLA in healthy donors. Whole-study findings and limits: The study flagged about 150 TCR beta chains as cytomegalovirus-associated. The productive fraction for most TCR beta V segments was about 87% or about 30% in an earlier analysis.

Vbeta (60) and Jbeta (13) primers were used in the PCR. Here immunoSEQ multiplex PCR was the method, and the copy in TCRdb shows in-frame clones only, minus some. The sample carries approximately 110,000 clones, around two thirds recorded once. This chain links TRBV6-6 with TRBJ2-7; D might be TRBD2 (6 bases). Input material: PBMCs. The TCR originated in a man aged 25 to 40 in good health and CMV-seropositive. CDR3 nucleotides: TGTGCCAGCAGACGGGAGAGCTCCTACGAGCAGTACTTC. It specifies CASRRESSYEQYF.